This note documents a single T cell receptor (beta chain) sequence. Assay: immunoSEQ multiplex PCR; the TCRdb copy retains only in-frame clones and omits some. This table has about 49,000 clones, approximately 81% appearing once. After removal of 5 bases from V and 7 bases from J, the junction contained 6 bases not matched to a gene. The CDR3 runs 16 residues. Germline lookup yields CDR1 SGHVS and CDR2 FNYEAQ. These data originate in a study of blood T cell repertoires in COVID-19. Whole-study context: The analysed material was cDNA or gDNA that came from T cells, B-cell-depleted T cells, or PBMCs.

This sequence originates from an elderly woman with COVID-19, enrolled during active disease. Specimen: peripheral blood. The gene calls are TRBV7-6 and TRBJ2-2; 14 nucleotides align to TRBD2. In DNA, the CDR3 is TGTGCCAGCAGCCTGGGACTAGCGGGAGTGAACGGGGAGCTGTTTTTT. Amino acid sequence: CASSLGLAGVNGELFF.